The present T cell receptor beta chain was sequenced within a study of memory CD4+ T cells and cytomegalovirus serostatus. Some clones are missing from TCRdb's copy, which holds only in-frame ones; the method was immunoSEQ multiplex PCR. The profile shows 45,000 to 60,000 clones, 83% of them singletons. The CDR3 runs 13 residues. V gave up 1 base and J gave up 7 bases, with 10 bases separating them. Germline V CDR1 and CDR2: LGHNA, YNFKEQ. The sort gate was single viable CD3+CD4+CD8-CD45RO+ cells for memory CD4+ T cells. This clonotype originated in an adult in good health and CMV-seropositive. The sample consisted of memory CD4+ T cells from blood. The rearrangement joins TRBV4-2 to TRBJ1-2, with D hard to call. CDR3 region: CASSQVDVLGYTF. The DNA for the CDR3 is TGTGCCAGCAGCCAAGTCGACGTACTTGGCTACACCTTC.